This T cell receptor (beta chain) appears in the sequencing data of a study of T cells in Graves' hyperthyroidism and ophthalmopathy. This CDR3 region has 14 residues. Germline V gives CDR1 KGHDR, CDR2 SFDVKD. V was clipped by 4 bases and J by 4 bases, with 12 bases between them. Amplified regions were TCR beta CDR3 sequences from RNA transcripts. The HTBI set primed first-round TCR CDR3 RT-PCR. A single record per CDR3 protein comes from TCRdb applying MiXCR to the multiplex PCR reads. The top ten hold around 29% of the sample, which has around 700,000 distinct CDR3 sequences, roughly 32% seen once. About this clonotype itself: Possible read error: a much larger clone is one base away.

Sequences were obtained from blood. This chain links TRBV24-1 with TRBJ1-2, with a tentative D call TRBD1 (5 bases). The receptor was isolated from a woman in her thirties or forties with Graves' hyperthyroidism. CDR3 region: CATSEVGTAYGYTF. As DNA, the CDR3 is TGTGCCACCAGTGAAGTCGGGACGGCCTATGGCTACACCTTC.